Listed below are T cell receptor beta chains from one sample, sequenced in a study of human T cells and chemical hapten exposure. TCRdb independently ran MiXCR on the RACE reads; one entry per CDR3 protein. The data contain over 70,000 distinct CDR3 sequences, 7.5% to 9.5% of them seen just once; the ten biggest clones take up around 3.6%. The sequencing used whole blood, collected in connection with sensitization to the hapten diphenylcyclopropenone (DPC). These receptors were taken from a woman in her fifties or sixties with alopecia areata. Some clones in this sample may be carry-over from other donors' samples. Both conserved end residues are part of each CDR3. The D gene is left open where the match is weak. The size of a clone is reported for some rows only, either as once, few or many, or as a class for expanded clones.

TRBJ2-1,12,NA,TRBV15,NA,CATSSHLNEQFF,TGTGCCACCAGCAGCCACCTGAATGAGCAGTTCTTC
TRBJ2-3,13,few,TRBV20-1,TRBD2,CSNTGGLPDTQYF,TGCAGCAATACGGGGGGGCTCCCAGATACGCAGTATTTT
TRBJ2-7,16,many,TRBV6-5,NA,CASSYSFAEGAYEQYF,TGTGCCAGCAGTTACTCGTTCGCAGAGGGGGCCTACGAGCAGTACTTC
TRBJ2-3,15,NA,TRBV19,TRBD1,CASSTGQGRPDTQYF,TGTGCCAGTAGTACTGGACAGGGTCGCCCAGATACGCAGTATTTT
TRBJ2-3,13,NA,TRBV12-3/TRBV12-4,TRBD1,CASSYRGQDTQYF,TGTGCCAGCAGTTACAGGGGGCAAGATACGCAGTATTTT
TRBJ2-3,17,few,TRBV9,NA,CASSKTARAGSTDTQYF,TGTGCCAGCAGCAAAACGGCGCGTGCGGGGTCCACAGATACGCAGTATTTT
TRBJ1-4,14,NA,TRBV4-2,TRBD1,CASSLLDRAEKLFF,TGTGCCAGCAGCCTTCTTGACAGGGCTGAAAAACTGTTTTTT
TRBJ2-3,16,few,TRBV5-6,TRBD2,CASSSTASGSSYTQYF,TGTGCCAGCAGCTCGACTGCTAGCGGGAGCAGTTATACGCAGTATTTT
TRBJ2-1,16,once,TRBV5-1,TRBD2,CASSFGGAGGHNEQFF,TGCGCCAGCAGCTTCGGAGGAGCGGGGGGGCACAATGAGCAGTTCTTC
TRBJ2-7,13,few,TRBV29-1,TRBD2,CSVRTSGSYEQYF,TGCAGCGTTCGGACTAGCGGGAGCTACGAGCAGTACTTC
TRBJ2-5,15,NA,TRBV5-1,NA,CASRDHRDGRETQYF,TGCGCCAGCAGAGATCACCGGGACGGCCGAGAGACCCAGTACTTC
TRBJ1-1,12,NA,TRBV5-6,NA,CASSLEFAEAFF,TGTGCCAGCAGCTTGGAGTTTGCTGAAGCTTTCTTT
TRBJ1-6,16,many,TRBV3-1,NA,CASSQAGTGGTTPLHF,TGTGCCAGCAGCCAAGCGGGCACGGGAGGGACAACACCCCTCCACTTT